The entry below gives a single TCR beta chain sequence along with its context. Its binding antigen is unknown. There are no base qualities to consult, and no much larger clone falls within one base. CDR1 MGHRA and CDR2 YSYEKL are derived from the germline V gene. The CDR3 starts with the cysteine, ends with the phenylalanine, and has 17 residues. Only the CDR3 region is kept as DNA, spanning 51 bases read in frame from base 1. Cut back by 4 bases and 0 bases, the V and J ends lie 16 bases apart. The sample belongs to a study of shared clonotypes between healthy human individuals (TCRdb year 2020). Concerning the study at large: The cohort comprised two women and a few men aged 18 to 49 years. Per donor, three plates each were used for CD4 naive and CD4 memory, two for CD8 naive, and one for CD8 memory. To increase sequencing depth and limit assay-specific biases, different laboratories used diverse techniques to prepare libraries and sequence TCR repertoires. To estimate repertoire size and how much clonotypes are shared between individuals, the study performed deep sequencing of blood TCR repertoires from about five healthy adults. Per donor, leukapheresis produced somewhere between about 0.94 and 8.9 billion PBMCs.

The investigation overall reported the following: Pairwise subsampling indicated that sequencing depth was expected to affect the degree of clonotype sharing among donors. Compared with non-shared clonotypes, the clonotypes found in all four sorted-subset donors had higher generation probabilities. Naive subsets generally had larger estimated clonotype richness than memory subsets. Across a few donors, approximately 5% of naive CD4, 3% to 4% of naive CD8, approximately 2.5% of memory CD4, and under 0.45% of memory CD8 clonotypes were shared. The small number of donors limited the genetic and exposure-history diversity represented. Even with the large sequencing depth, rarefaction of the sorted-subset datasets indicated that sequencing was incomplete. Sampling was limited to blood, and TCR repertoires in tissue likely differ from TCR repertoires in blood.

Using the deep immunoSEQ assay, TCR CDR3 regions were amplified from genomic DNA by multiplex PCR. Extracted genomic DNA from each cell subset was spread evenly across all wells of several immunoSEQ 96-well plates, with each plate serving as a replicate. For sorted subsets, each replicate PCR was loaded with about 200 ng genomic DNA, equivalent to 25,000 to 35,000 T cell genomes. Purified libraries were quantified with a Qubit 3.0 fluorometer, sized on a Bioanalyzer 2100, and re-quantified with the KAPA Library Quantification kit. Every immunoSEQ 96-well plate was sequenced on a separate single-read 150-cycle Illumina NextSeq 550 flow cell. The authors' analysis ran thus. Because only junctional sequences without quality scores were contained in the immunoSEQ output, filtering matching that applied to full-length reads could not be performed. To assign V/J genes and CDR3, sequences were annotated against IMGT germline references using PyIR, a Python wrapper for IgBLAST v1.9. Reads were filtered out if the reads had weak V/J assignments (E-value above 1e-6), no CDR3, stop codons, out-of-frame junctions, or ambiguous translated residues. A V3J clonotype was defined by an identical inferred V gene, J gene, and CDR3 amino acid sequence. Percentage overlap between repertoires was calculated by dividing the number of shared unique clonotypes by the size of the smaller repertoire. Richness of each repertoire was evaluated using RTK rarefaction, the Chao1 estimator, and Recon v2.1 estimates of unobserved clonotypes. Generation probabilities were computed with OLGA for all TCRbeta clonotypes obtained by the gDNA method from a few donors. Sourced from immuneACCESS, this table was stored by TCRdb with only in-frame sequences that have V and J called. A share of the clones is absent; for the studies checked, an unresolved V gene accounts for under half, and the remainder has no known explanation. That table furnishes V, J and clone size, whereas the DNA furnished D and trimming. The sample table holds about 610,000 clones, of which around 97% were seen once. The ten largest clonotypes hold about 0.06% of the sample.

Healthy HIV-negative adults with no recently reported acute infections or vaccinations were included as donors. Every donor was a Caucasian adult living in Nashville, Tennessee, USA. CD4+ T cells were enriched through magnetic negative selection, after which naive cells were positively selected on CD45RA and the remaining negative fraction served as the memory subset. Blood was obtained by leukapheresis, after which PBMCs were separated by Ficoll-Histopaque density gradient centrifugation and cryopreserved in liquid nitrogen vapor phase. Analytical flow cytometry was used to check the purity and quantity of each magnetically sorted T cell population. Genomic DNA was isolated from each sorted fraction and quantified by UV absorbance on a Nanodrop 2000c.

The chain is made from TRBV4-1 and TRBJ1-5, with a weak D call of TRBD1 (5 bases match). Sequenced: naive CD4+ T cells sorted from blood. The cell subset or site label here, explained by the study, means: CD45RA+ positively selected. This receptor was taken from a woman in her twenties or thirties in good health. The CDR3 sequence is CASSLVVGGSSNQPQHF. Here is the DNA: TGCGCCAGCAGCCTAGTGGTGGGGGGGAGTAGCAATCAGCCCCAGCATTTT.